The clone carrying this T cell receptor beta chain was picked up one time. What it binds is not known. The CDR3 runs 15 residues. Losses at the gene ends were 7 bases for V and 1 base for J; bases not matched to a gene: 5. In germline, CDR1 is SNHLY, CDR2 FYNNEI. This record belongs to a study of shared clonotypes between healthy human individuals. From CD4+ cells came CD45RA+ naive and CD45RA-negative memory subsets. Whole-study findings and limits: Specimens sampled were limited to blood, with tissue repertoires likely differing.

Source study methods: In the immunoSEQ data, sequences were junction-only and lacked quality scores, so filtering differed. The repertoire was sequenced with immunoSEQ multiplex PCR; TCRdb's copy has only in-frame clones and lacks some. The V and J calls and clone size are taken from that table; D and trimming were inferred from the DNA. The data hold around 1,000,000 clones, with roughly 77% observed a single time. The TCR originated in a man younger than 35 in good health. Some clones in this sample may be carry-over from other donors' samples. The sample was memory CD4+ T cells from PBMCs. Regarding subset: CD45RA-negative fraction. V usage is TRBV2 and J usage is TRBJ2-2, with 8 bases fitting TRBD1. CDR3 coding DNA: TGTGCCAGCAATACAGGGGGGTTGAACACCGGGGAGCTGTTTTTT. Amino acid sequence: CASNTGGLNTGELFF.